This T cell receptor beta chain was captured in a study of T cell responses to AZD1222 COVID-19 vaccine. Findings and limits, study-wide: Donors were chiefly white British, with a greater number of females, and clonal diversity was perhaps underestimated.

Assay: immunoSEQ multiplex PCR; the TCRdb copy retains only in-frame clones and omits some. The table shows 150,000 or so clones, with approximately 83% occurring only once. Germline V gene lookup returns CDR1 MNHEY and CDR2 SVGAGI. This CDR3 is 15 amino acids long. Trimming removed 6 bases from V and 2 bases from J, with 15 bases in between. Points on this clone: Its target is unknown.

V and J are TRBV6-5 and TRBJ2-3; no clear D gene. Source: peripheral blood, taken on day 0 of AZD1222 vaccination. The TCR comes from an adult in good health. CDR3 bases: TGTGCCAGCAGCAAAACAGCTTTGTTCACAGATACGCAGTATTTT. Its protein is CASSKTALFTDTQYF.